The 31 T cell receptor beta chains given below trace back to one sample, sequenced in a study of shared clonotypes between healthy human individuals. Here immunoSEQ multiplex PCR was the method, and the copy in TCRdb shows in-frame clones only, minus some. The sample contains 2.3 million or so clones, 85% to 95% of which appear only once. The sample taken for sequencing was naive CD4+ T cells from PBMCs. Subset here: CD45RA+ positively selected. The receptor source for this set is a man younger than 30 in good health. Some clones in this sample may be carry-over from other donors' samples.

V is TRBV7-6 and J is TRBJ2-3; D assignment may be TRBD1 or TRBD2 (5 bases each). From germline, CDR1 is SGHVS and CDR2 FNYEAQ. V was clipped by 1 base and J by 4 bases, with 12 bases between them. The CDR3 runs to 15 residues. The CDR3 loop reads CASSLVRDGSDTQYF. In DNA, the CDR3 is TGTGCCAGCAGCTTAGTAAGGGACGGTTCAGATACGCAGTATTTT.

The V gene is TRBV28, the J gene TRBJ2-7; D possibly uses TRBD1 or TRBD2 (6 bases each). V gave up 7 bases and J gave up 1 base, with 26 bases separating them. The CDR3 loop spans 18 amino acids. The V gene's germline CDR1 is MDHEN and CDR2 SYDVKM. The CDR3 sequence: CASTPGGTVGGSSYEQYF. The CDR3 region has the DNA TGTGCCAGCACCCCCGGGGGCACAGTAGGTGGTAGTTCCTACGAGCAGTACTTC.

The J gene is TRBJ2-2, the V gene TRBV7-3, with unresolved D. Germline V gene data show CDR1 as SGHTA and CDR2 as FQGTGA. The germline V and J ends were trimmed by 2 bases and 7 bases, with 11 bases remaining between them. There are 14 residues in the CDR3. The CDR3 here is CASSLLTGNGELFF. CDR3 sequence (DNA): TGTGCCAGCAGCTTACTTACTGGCAACGGGGAGCTGTTTTTT.

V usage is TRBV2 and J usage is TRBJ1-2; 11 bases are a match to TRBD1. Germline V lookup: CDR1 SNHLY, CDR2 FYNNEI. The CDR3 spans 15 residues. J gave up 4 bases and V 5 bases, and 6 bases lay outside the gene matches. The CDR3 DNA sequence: TGTGCCAGCAGTCAGGGACAGGGGGGATCCTATGGCTACACCTTC. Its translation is CASSQGQGGSYGYTF.

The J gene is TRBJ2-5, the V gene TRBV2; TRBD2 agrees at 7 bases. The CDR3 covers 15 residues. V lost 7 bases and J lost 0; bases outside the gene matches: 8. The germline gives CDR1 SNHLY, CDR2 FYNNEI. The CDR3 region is CASKREGLYQETQYF. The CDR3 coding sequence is TGTGCCAGCAAGAGGGAGGGCTTGTACCAAGAGACCCAGTACTTC. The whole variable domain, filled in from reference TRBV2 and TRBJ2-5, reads EPEVTQTPSHQVTQMGQEVILRCVPISNHLYFYWYRQILGQKVEFLVSFYNNEISEKSEIFDDQFSVERPDGSNFTLKIRSTKLEDSAMYFCASKREGLYQETQYFGPGTRLLVL.

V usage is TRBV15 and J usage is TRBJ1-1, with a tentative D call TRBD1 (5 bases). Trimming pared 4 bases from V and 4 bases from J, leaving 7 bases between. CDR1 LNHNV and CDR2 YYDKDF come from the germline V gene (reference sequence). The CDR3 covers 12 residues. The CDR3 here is CATSTRGTEAFF. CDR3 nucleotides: TGTGCCACCAGCACAAGGGGCACTGAAGCTTTCTTT.

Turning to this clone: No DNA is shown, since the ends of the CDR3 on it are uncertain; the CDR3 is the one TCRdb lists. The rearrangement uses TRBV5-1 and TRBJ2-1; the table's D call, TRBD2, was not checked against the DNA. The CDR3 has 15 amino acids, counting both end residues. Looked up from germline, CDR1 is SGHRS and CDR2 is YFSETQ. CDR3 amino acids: CASSLVASGSDAPFF.

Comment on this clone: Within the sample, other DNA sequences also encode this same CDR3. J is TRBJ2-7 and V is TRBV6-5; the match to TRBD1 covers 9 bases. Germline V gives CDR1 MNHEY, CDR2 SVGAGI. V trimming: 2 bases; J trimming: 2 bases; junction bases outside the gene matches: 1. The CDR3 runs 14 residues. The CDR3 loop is CASSYNRGPYEQYF. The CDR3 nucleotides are TGTGCCAGCAGTTACAACAGGGGGCCCTACGAGCAGTACTTC.

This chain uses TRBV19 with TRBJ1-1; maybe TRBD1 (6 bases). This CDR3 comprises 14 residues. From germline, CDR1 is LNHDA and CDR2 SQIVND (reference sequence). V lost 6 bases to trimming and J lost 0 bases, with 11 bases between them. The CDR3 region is CASRETGVNTEAFF. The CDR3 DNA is TGTGCCAGTAGGGAGACAGGAGTGAACACTGAAGCTTTCTTT.

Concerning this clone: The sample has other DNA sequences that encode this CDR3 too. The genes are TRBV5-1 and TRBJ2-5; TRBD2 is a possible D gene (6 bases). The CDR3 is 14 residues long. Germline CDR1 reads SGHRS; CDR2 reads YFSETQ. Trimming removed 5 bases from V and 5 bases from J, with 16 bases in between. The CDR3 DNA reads TGCGCCAGCAGTGGGACGGGAGTTGGGGAGACCCAGTACTTC. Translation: CASSGTGVGETQYF.

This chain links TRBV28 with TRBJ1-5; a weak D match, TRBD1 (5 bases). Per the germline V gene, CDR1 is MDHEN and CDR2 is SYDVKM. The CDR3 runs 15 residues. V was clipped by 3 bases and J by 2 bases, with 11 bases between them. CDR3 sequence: CASSFDQGGNQPQHF. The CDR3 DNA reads TGTGCCAGCAGTTTTGACCAGGGTGGCAATCAGCCCCAGCATTTT.

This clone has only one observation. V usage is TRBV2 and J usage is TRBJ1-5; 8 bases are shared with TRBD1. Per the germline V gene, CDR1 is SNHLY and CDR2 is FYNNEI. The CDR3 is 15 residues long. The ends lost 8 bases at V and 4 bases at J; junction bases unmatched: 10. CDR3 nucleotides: TGTGCCAGCGGGGTCGACAGGGGAAGGAATCAGCCCCAGCATTTT. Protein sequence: CASGVDRGRNQPQHF.

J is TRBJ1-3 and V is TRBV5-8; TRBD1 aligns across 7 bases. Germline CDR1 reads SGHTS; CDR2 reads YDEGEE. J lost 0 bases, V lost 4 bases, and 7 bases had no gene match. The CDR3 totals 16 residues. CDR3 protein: CASSAGTASSGNTIYF. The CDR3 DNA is TGTGCCAGCAGCGCCGGGACAGCGAGCTCTGGAAACACCATATATTTT.

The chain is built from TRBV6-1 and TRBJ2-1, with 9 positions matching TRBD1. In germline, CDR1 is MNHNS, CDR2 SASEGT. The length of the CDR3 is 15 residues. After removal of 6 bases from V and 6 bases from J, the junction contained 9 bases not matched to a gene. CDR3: CASRPGTGYLNEQFF. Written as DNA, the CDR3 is TGTGCCAGCAGACCCGGGACAGGGTATCTCAATGAGCAGTTCTTC.

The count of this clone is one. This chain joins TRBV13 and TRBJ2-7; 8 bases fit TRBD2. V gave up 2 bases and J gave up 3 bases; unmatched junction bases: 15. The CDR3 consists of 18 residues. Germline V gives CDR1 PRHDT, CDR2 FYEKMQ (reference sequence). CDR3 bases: TGTGCCAGCAGCTTATGGTCCGGGGGGGGAGCGGGCCGCTACGAGCAGTACTTC. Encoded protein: CASSLWSGGGAGRYEQYF.

Here the CDR3 reads CASSESKPGQGNQPQHF. The CDR3 DNA reads TGTGCCAGCAGTGAATCCAAACCGGGACAGGGGAATCAGCCCCAGCATTTT. The genes are TRBV25-1 and TRBJ1-5; 10 nucleotides align to TRBD1. The ends lost 1 base at V and 4 bases at J; junction bases unmatched: 7. The CDR3 extends over 17 amino acids. Germline V gene sequence: CDR1 MGHDK, CDR2 SYGVNS.

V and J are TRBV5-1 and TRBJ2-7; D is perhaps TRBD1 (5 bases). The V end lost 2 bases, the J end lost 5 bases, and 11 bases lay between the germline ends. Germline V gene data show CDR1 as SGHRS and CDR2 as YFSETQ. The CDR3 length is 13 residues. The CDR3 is CASSFSRVDEQYF. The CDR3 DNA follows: TGCGCCAGCAGCTTTTCCAGGGTAGACGAGCAGTACTTC.

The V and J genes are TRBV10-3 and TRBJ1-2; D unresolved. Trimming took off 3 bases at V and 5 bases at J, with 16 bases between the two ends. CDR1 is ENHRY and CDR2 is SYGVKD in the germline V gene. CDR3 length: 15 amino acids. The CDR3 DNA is TGTGCCATCAGTGAACCCCAGGAACCTTATTATGGCTACACCTTC. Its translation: CAISEPQEPYYGYTF.

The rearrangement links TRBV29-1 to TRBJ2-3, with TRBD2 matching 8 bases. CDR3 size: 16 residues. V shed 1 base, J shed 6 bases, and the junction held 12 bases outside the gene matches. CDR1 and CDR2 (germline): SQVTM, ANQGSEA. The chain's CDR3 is CSVEVYGTGGSDTQYF. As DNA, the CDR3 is TGCAGCGTTGAAGTTTATGGAACGGGAGGGTCGGATACGCAGTATTTT.

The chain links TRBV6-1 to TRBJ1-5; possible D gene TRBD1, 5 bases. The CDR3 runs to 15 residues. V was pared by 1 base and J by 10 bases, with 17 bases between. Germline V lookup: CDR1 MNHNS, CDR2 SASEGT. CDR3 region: CASSEVGREASPQHF. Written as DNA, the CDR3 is TGTGCCAGCAGTGAAGTGGGCAGGGAGGCGAGTCCCCAGCATTTT.

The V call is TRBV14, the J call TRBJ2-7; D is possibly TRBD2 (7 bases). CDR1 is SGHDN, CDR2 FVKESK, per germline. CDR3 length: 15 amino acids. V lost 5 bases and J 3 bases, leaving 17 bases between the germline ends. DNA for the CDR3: TGTGCCAGCAGCAAAAACTCGGGGGGCTACTACGAGCAGTACTTC. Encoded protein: CASSKNSGGYYEQYF.

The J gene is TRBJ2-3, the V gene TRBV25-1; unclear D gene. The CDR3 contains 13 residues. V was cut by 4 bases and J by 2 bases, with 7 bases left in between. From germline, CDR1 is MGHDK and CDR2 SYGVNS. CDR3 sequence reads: CASSGENTDTQYF. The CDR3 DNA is TGTGCCAGCAGTGGCGAGAACACAGATACGCAGTATTTT.

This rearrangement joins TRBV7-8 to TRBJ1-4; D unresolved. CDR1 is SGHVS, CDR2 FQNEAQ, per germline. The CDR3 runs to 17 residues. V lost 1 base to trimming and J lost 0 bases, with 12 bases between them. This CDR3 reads CASSLGSTAATNEKLFF. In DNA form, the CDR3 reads TGTGCCAGCAGCTTAGGGTCGACGGCTGCAACTAATGAAAAACTGTTTTTT.

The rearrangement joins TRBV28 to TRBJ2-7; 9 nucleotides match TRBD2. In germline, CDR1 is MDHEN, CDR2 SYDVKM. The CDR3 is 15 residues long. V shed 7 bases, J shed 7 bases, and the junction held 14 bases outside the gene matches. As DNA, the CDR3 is TGTGCCAGCACGGTGGGAGCGGGAGGATTCTTTGAGCAGTACTTC. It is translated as CASTVGAGGFFEQYF.

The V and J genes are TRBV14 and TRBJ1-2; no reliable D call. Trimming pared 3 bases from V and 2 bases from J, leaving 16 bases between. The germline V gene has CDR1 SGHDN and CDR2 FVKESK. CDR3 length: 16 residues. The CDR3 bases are TGTGCCAGCAGCCACTCGGACGGCATCCAAAACTATGGCTACACCTTC. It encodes CASSHSDGIQNYGYTF.

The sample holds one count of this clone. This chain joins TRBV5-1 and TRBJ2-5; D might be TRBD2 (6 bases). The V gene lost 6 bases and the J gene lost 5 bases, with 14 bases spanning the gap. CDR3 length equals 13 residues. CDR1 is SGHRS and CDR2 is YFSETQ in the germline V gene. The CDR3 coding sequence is TGCGCCAGCACCCCCGGGAGTGTGGAGACCCAGTACTTC. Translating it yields CASTPGSVETQYF.

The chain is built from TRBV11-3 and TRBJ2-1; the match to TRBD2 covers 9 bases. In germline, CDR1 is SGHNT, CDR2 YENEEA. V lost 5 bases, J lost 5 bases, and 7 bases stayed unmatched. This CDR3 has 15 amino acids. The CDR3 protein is CASSPLAGRDNEQFF. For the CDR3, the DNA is TGTGCCAGCAGCCCCCTAGCGGGACGAGACAATGAGCAGTTCTTC.

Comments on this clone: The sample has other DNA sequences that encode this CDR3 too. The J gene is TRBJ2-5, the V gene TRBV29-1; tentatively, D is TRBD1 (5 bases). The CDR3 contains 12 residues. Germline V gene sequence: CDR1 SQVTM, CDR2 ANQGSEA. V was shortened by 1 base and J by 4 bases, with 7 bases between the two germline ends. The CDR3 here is CSVEGQGETQYF. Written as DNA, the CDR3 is TGCAGCGTTGAAGGGCAGGGAGAGACCCAGTACTTC.

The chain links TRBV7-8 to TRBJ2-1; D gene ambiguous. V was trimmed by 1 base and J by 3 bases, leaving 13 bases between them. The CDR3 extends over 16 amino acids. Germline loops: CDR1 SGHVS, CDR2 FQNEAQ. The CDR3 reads CASSLGLGVVYNEQFF. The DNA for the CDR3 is TGTGCCAGCAGCTTAGGACTCGGAGTTGTCTACAATGAGCAGTTCTTC.

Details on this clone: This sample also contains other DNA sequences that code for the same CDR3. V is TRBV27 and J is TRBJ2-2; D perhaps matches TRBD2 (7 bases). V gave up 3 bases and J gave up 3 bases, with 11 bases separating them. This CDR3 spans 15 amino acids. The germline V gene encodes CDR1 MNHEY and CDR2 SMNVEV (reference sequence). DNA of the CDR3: TGTGCCAGCAGTTTGCGGGGGCGTGACACCGGGGAGCTGTTTTTT. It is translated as CASSLRGRDTGELFF.

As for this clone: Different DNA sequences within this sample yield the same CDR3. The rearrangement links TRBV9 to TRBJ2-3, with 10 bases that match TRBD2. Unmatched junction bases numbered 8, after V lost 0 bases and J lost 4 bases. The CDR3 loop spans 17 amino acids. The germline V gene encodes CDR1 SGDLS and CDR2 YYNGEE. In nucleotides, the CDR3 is TGTGCCAGCAGCGTAGTAGGGCTAGCGGGAGTGGCAGATACGCAGTATTTT. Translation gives CASSVVGLAGVADTQYF. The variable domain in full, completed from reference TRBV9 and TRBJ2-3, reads DSGVTQTPKHLITATGQRVTLRCSPRSGDLSVYWYQQSLDQGLQFLIQYYNGEERAKGNILERFSAQQFPDLHSELNLSSLELGDSALYFCASSVVGLAGVADTQYFGPGTRLTVL.